These T cell receptor beta chains were read from a single sample in a study of human T cells and chemical hapten exposure. TCRdb recomputed calls from the RACE reads with MiXCR, one row per CDR3 protein. The sample lists roughly 360,000 distinct CDR3 sequences, around 5% occurring once. The source was whole blood, collected in connection with sensitization to the hapten diphenylcyclopropenone (DPC). The receptors were gathered from a woman aged 45-59 years with alopecia areata. Some clones in this sample may be carry-over from other donors' samples. The CDR3 runs from the conserved cysteine through the conserved F or W. Fields, in order: clone size, V gene, J gene, D gene, CDR3 DNA, CDR3 protein. D genes are given only for firm matches. Rows may omit the clone size; those that give it use once, few, many or a size class.

size: many
V: TRBV30
J: TRBJ2-7
D: TRBD2
DNA: TGTGCCTGGAGAACTAGCGGGAGCTACGAGCAGTACTTC
CDR3: CAWRTSGSYEQYF

size: many
V: TRBV24-1
J: TRBJ1-4
D: .
DNA: TGTGCCACCACAGGACAACCTAATGAAAAACTGTTTTTT
CDR3: CATTGQPNEKLFF

size: many
V: TRBV6-4
J: TRBJ2-1
D: TRBD2
DNA: TGTGCCAGCAGACCGGGACTAGCGGCCGGGGAGCAGTTCTTC
CDR3: CASRPGLAAGEQFF

size: few
V: TRBV25-1
J: TRBJ2-6
D: .
DNA: TGTGCCAGCAGTCCAATGGGGCCGCCTGGGGCCAACGTCCTGACTTTC
CDR3: CASSPMGPPGANVLTF

size: few
V: TRBV29-1
J: TRBJ1-1
D: .
DNA: TGCAGCGCCATCGACTTGGATGACAGTTCTAACACTGAAGCTTTCTTT
CDR3: CSAIDLDDSSNTEAFF

size: few
V: TRBV7-2
J: TRBJ2-1
D: TRBD2
DNA: TGTGCCAGCAGCCCAGGACTAGCCCAGAATGAGCAGTTCTTC
CDR3: CASSPGLAQNEQFF

size: few
V: TRBV12-3/TRBV12-4
J: TRBJ1-2
D: TRBD1
DNA: TGTGCCAGCAGGACAGGGGGTTTAAGTGGCTACACCTTC
CDR3: CASRTGGLSGYTF

size: .
V: TRBV25-1
J: TRBJ2-1
D: .
DNA: TGTGCCAGCAGCGAAACAGTGTCCCCCTACAATGAGCAGTTCTTC
CDR3: CASSETVSPYNEQFF

size: many
V: TRBV29-1
J: TRBJ2-3
D: TRBD2
DNA: TGCAGCGTTGATGGGACTAGCGGGAGGGACACAGATACGCAGTATTTT
CDR3: CSVDGTSGRDTDTQYF

size: many
V: TRBV5-1
J: TRBJ1-1
D: .
DNA: TGCGCCAGCATCCTCACAGGCCCTGAAGCTTTCTTT
CDR3: CASILTGPEAFF

size: many
V: TRBV3-1
J: TRBJ2-1
D: .
DNA: TGTGCCAGCAGCCAAGATGGGGAAAGCGAGCAGTTCTTC
CDR3: CASSQDGESEQFF

size: many
V: TRBV3-1
J: TRBJ2-5
D: .
DNA: TGTGCCAGCAGCAGGATGAACGGGGAATCCCCCCAGTACTTC
CDR3: CASSRMNGESPQYF

size: .
V: TRBV20-1
J: TRBJ2-3
D: TRBD2
DNA: TGCAGTGCTACGACTAGCGCGACTTGGTATTTT
CDR3: CSATTSATWYF

size: many
V: TRBV7-6
J: TRBJ2-7
D: TRBD2
DNA: TGTGCCAGCAGCCCTAGCGGGAGTGGCCCCTACGAGCAGTACTTC
CDR3: CASSPSGSGPYEQYF

size: many
V: TRBV5-4
J: TRBJ2-5
D: .
DNA: TGTGCCAGCAGCTTCCGCGGGTACCAAGAGACCCAGTACTTC
CDR3: CASSFRGYQETQYF

size: many
V: TRBV12-3/TRBV12-4
J: TRBJ1-1
D: .
DNA: TGTGCCAGCAGTTTCGGGGGAGGACACCTGAACACTGAAGCTTTCTTT
CDR3: CASSFGGGHLNTEAFF

size: many
V: TRBV13
J: TRBJ2-3
D: .
DNA: TGTGCCAGCACCCGCCCCGGAGGAGGGACAGATACGCAGTATTTT
CDR3: CASTRPGGGTDTQYF

size: few
V: TRBV6-2/TRBV6-3
J: TRBJ1-2
D: .
DNA: TGTGCCAGCACCAACACCCCACAGGTCCACTATGGCTACACCTTC
CDR3: CASTNTPQVHYGYTF

size: few
V: TRBV5-6
J: TRBJ1-4
D: .
DNA: TGTGCCAGCAGCTTGGCAGGGTCGGTTAATGAAAAACTGTTTTTT
CDR3: CASSLAGSVNEKLFF

size: few
V: TRBV29-1
J: TRBJ2-7
D: TRBD1
DNA: TGCAGCGTGGGGCTAACCGGGACAGGGGGGAACGAGCAGTACTTC
CDR3: CSVGLTGTGGNEQYF

size: many
V: TRBV27
J: TRBJ2-7
D: .
DNA: TGTGCCAGCAGTTTCTCGGGCCCTACCTACGAGCAGTACTTC
CDR3: CASSFSGPTYEQYF

size: many
V: TRBV29-1
J: TRBJ2-5
D: .
DNA: TGCAGCGTTGCGGGTCAGGGGAGGACGCAAGAGACCCAGTACTTC
CDR3: CSVAGQGRTQETQYF

size: many
V: TRBV12-5
J: TRBJ2-1
D: TRBD1
DNA: TGTGCTAGTGCCCCCCCCGGGACAGGAGGCTACAATGAGCAGTTCTTC
CDR3: CASAPPGTGGYNEQFF

size: many
V: TRBV28
J: TRBJ1-4
D: TRBD1
DNA: TGTGCCAGCAGTCCCCCCGGGACAGGACCTCCAAAACTGTTTTTT
CDR3: CASSPPGTGPPKLFF

size: .
V: TRBV5-6
J: TRBJ1-5
D: TRBD1
DNA: TGTGCCAGCAGTACAGGGGTTCAGCCCCAGCATTTT
CDR3: CASSTGVQPQHF

size: few
V: TRBV7-9
J: TRBJ1-5
D: .
DNA: TGTGCCAGCAGCTTAGACGGGAGGTGGCAGCCCCAGCATTTT
CDR3: CASSLDGRWQPQHF

size: many
V: TRBV3-1
J: TRBJ1-1
D: .
DNA: TGTGCCAGCAGCCAAGCGGGGGAAGGGGAGACTGAAGCTTTCTTT
CDR3: CASSQAGEGETEAFF

size: many
V: TRBV7-9
J: TRBJ2-3
D: .
DNA: TGTGCCAGCACTCCAGGGCATACGCAGTATTTT
CDR3: CASTPGHTQYF

size: few
V: TRBV7-6
J: TRBJ2-7
D: TRBD1
DNA: TGTGCCAGCAGCACCCTTCGGGACAGGGGGCAATACGAGCAGTACTTC
CDR3: CASSTLRDRGQYEQYF

size: many
V: TRBV28
J: TRBJ1-1
D: TRBD1
DNA: TGTGCCAGCAGCTCTCCCGGGACAGGGAGCGGCACTGAAGCTTTCTTT
CDR3: CASSSPGTGSGTEAFF

size: many
V: TRBV5-4
J: TRBJ2-7
D: .
DNA: TGTGCCAGCAGCTTGATCGGAATATCCTCCTACGAGCAGTACTTC
CDR3: CASSLIGISSYEQYF

size: many
V: TRBV5-5
J: TRBJ2-3
D: .
DNA: TGTGCCAGCAGCCTCCCTGCGGCGGCAAGCCGCACAGATACGCAGTATTTT
CDR3: CASSLPAAASRTDTQYF